The 22 T cell receptor beta chains in this list originate from one sample, sequenced in a study of blood T cells in healthy people across ages. The authors ran a second PCR of about 6 to 11 cycles using a sample-barcoded 5' primer and a J-beta primer mix. TCRdb called the 5' RACE reads again in MiXCR, with one record for every CDR3 protein. The top ten clones hold around 10% of a sample with 450,000 to 650,000 distinct CDR3 sequences, about 24% of them seen once. The data also belong to a second study, concerning T cells of mothers and their children.

The material sequenced was blood. All receptors come from a boy under 18 in good health.

The rearrangement joins TRBV9 to TRBJ2-2; a weak D match, TRBD1 (6 bases). Trimming removed 2 bases at V and 3 bases at J, with 14 bases between. Per germline, CDR1 SGDLS and CDR2 YYNGEE. The CDR3 extends over 16 amino acids. The CDR3 DNA is TGTGCCAGCAGCGTGTACAGGGCCTCGGACACCGGGGAGCTGTTTTTT. This gives the protein CASSVYRASDTGELFF.

This clonotype turned up a few times. The chain combines TRBV13 with TRBJ2-1; no clear D. The DNA matches TRBJ2-7 better at its end, which makes the J call doubtful. The V gene's germline CDR1 is PRHDT and CDR2 FYEKMQ (reference sequence). The CDR3 is made up of 14 amino acids. The chain's CDR3 is CASSRPRVRNEQYF. The DNA of the CDR3 is TGTGCCAGCAGTAGACCCCGGGTAAGGAACGAGCAGTACTTC.

This clonotype was seen a handful of times. The chain uses TRBV29-1 and TRBJ2-3; 12 nucleotides align to TRBD1. The length of the CDR3 is 15 residues. V lost 7 bases to trimming and J lost 2 bases; unmatched junction nucleotides: 7. Germline assignment: CDR1 SQVTM and CDR2 ANQGSEA. CDR3 nucleotides: TGCAGCGCCGCAGGGACAGGGGGCATCACAGATACGCAGTATTTT. Translating gives CSAAGTGGITDTQYF.

This clonotype has just a few counts. The chain combines TRBV7-3 with TRBJ2-5; no clear D gene. The CDR3 loop spans 14 amino acids. The germline CDR1 and CDR2 sequences are SGHTA and FQGTGA. V shed 0 bases and J shed 1 base, with 6 bases lying between them. The CDR3, as DNA: TGTGCCAGCAGCTTAACCCCAAGCCAAGAGACCCAGTACTTC. Its protein product is CASSLTPSQETQYF.

The sample holds a few counts of this clonotype. The chain uses TRBV6-5 and TRBJ2-7, with D tentatively TRBD1 (5 bases). CDR3 length: 11 residues. Germline V gene data show CDR1 as MNHEY and CDR2 as SVGAGI. V lost 7 bases, J lost 5 bases, and 9 bases lay in between. The chain's CDR3 is CASNQGNEQYF. The CDR3 DNA sequence: TGTGCCAGCAACCAGGGTAACGAGCAGTACTTC.

This clonotype showed up just a few times. J is TRBJ2-5 and V is TRBV20-1; D call uncertain. Trimming stripped 4 bases from V and 0 bases from J, with 6 bases between. Germline CDR1 reads DFQATT; CDR2 reads SNEGSKA (reference sequence). This CDR3 is built from 12 residues. CDR3 DNA sequence: TGCAGTGCTACCCGCAACCAAGAGACCCAGTACTTC. Amino acid sequence: CSATRNQETQYF.

As concerns this clonotype: An end of the junction differs from the germline gene, which may be a read error. This chain links TRBV25-1 with TRBJ1-5; D is perhaps TRBD1 (5 bases). Germline values: CDR1 MGHDK, CDR2 SYGVNS. The CDR3 length is 13 residues. The DNA for the CDR3 is TGTGCCAGCAGTGCAGGGAGCAATCAGCCCCGGCATTTT. Translated, it gives CASSAGSNQPRHF.

This sequence joins TRBV5-4 and TRBJ2-1; 11 nucleotides match TRBD2. The CDR3 sequence is 17 residues long. The germline gives CDR1 SGHNT, CDR2 YYREEE (reference sequence). The V gene end was trimmed by 3 bases and the J gene end by 0 bases; junction bases not matched to a gene: 5. The CDR3 coding sequence is TGTGCCAGCAGCTGGAGACTAGCGGGGAGCTCCTACAATGAGCAGTTCTTC. The encoded protein is CASSWRLAGSSYNEQFF.

This clonotype has at least ten counts. J is TRBJ2-1 and V is TRBV3-1; 8 positions match TRBD2. The CDR3 consists of 16 residues. Germline CDR1 is LGHDT and CDR2 is YNNKEL (reference sequence). J gave up 3 bases and V 4 bases, and 8 bases lay outside the gene matches. CDR3 loop: CASSLPEAGGYNEQFF. The CDR3 nucleotides are TGTGCCAGCAGCCTCCCGGAGGCGGGAGGCTACAATGAGCAGTTCTTC.

This clonotype was counted only a few times. A junction boundary mismatches the germline segment, possibly from a read error. The chain joins TRBV5-6 to TRBJ1-4; weak D call: TRBD1 (5 bases). This CDR3 contains 15 residues. CDR1 and CDR2 from the germline V gene are SGHDT and YYEEEE. CDR3 nucleotides: TGTGCCAGCGGCTTGTCGTGGGGGTTAGCTGAAAAACTGTTTTTT. Translating gives CASGLSWGLAEKLFF.

The chain carries TRBV7-9 and TRBJ2-1; 8 nucleotides align to TRBD2. V was pared by 0 bases and J by 7 bases, with 11 bases of the junction left unmatched. The germline V gene encodes CDR1 SEHNR and CDR2 FQNEAQ (reference sequence). The CDR3 extends over 17 amino acids. CDR3 in amino acids: CASSLARGGRPGNEQFF. In DNA, the CDR3 is TGTGCCAGCAGCTTAGCGCGAGGCGGGAGGCCGGGGAATGAGCAGTTCTTC.

This chain connects TRBV29-1 to TRBJ1-2; D is unclear. Germline V gene sequence: CDR1 SQVTM, CDR2 ANQGSEA. The length of the CDR3 is 11 residues. V shed 7 bases and J shed 2 bases, with 8 bases lying between them. The CDR3 coding sequence is TGCAGCGCCCGACTGAACTATGGCTACACCTTC. This translates into CSARLNYGYTF. Drawing the rest from reference TRBV29-1 and TRBJ1-2, the complete variable domain is SAVISQKPSRDICQRGTSLTIQCQVDSQVTMMFWYRQQPGQSLTLIATANQGSEATYESGFVIDKFPISRPNLTFSTLTVSNMSPEDSSIYLCSARLNYGYTFGSGTRLTVV.

This clonotype was seen more than once but under ten times. The chain links TRBV7-9 to TRBJ2-5, with 9 bases that match TRBD2. V lost 6 bases, J lost 1 base, and 9 bases stayed unmatched. Per the germline V gene, CDR1 is SEHNR and CDR2 is FQNEAQ (reference sequence). This CDR3 spans 16 amino acids. In nucleotides, the CDR3 is TGTGCCAGCAGTCTCGGACTAGCGCACGTCCAAGAGACCCAGTACTTC. Residues: CASSLGLAHVQETQYF.

CDR3 nucleotides: TGTGCCAGCAGCCCGGGACAGCAAGCAGGAGATACGCAGTATTTT. The encoded protein is CASSPGQQAGDTQYF. The chain couples TRBV28 to TRBJ2-3; 7 bases are shared with TRBD1. Germline loops: CDR1 MDHEN, CDR2 SYDVKM. With 6 bases clipped from V and 5 bases from J, the junction kept 11 bases outside the gene matches. There are 15 residues in the CDR3.

This clonotype was seen more than once but under ten times. This chain connects TRBV4-3 to TRBJ1-4, with D perhaps matching TRBD1 (5 bases). The CDR3 consists of 15 residues. Looked up from germline, CDR1 is LGHNA and CDR2 is YSLEER. V lost 0 bases and J lost 3, with 8 bases in between. In nucleotides, the CDR3 is TGCGCCAGCAGCCAAGATTGGGGGGCTAATGAAAAACTGTTTTTT. Protein product: CASSQDWGANEKLFF.

The sample holds a few counts of this clonotype. The V gene is TRBV6-5, the J gene TRBJ2-2; 10 bases agree with TRBD2. V trimming: 6 bases; J trimming: 6 bases; junction bases outside the gene matches: 10. Germline V gene data show CDR1 as MNHEY and CDR2 as SVGAGI. The CDR3 sequence is 16 residues long. CDR3 in amino acids: CASRASGRVSAGELFF. The CDR3 nucleotides are TGTGCCAGCAGAGCTAGCGGGAGAGTTTCGGCCGGGGAGCTGTTTTTT.

The CDR3 DNA is TGTGCCACCAGCTTCCACGGCTACTCCTACGAGCAGTACTTC. It codes for CATSFHGYSYEQYF. This sequence joins TRBV15 and TRBJ2-1; D is uncertain. The J call may be mistaken, given a closer DNA end match to TRBJ2-7. This CDR3 contains 14 residues. In germline, CDR1 is LNHNV, CDR2 YYDKDF (reference sequence).

This sequence joins TRBV20-1 and TRBJ2-2, with a possible D match to TRBD2 (6 bases). The CDR3 consists of 14 residues. CDR1 DFQATT and CDR2 SNEGSKA come from the germline V gene (reference sequence). The V end was cut by 3 bases, the J end by 4 bases, with 12 bases between. The chain's CDR3 is CSASGEDFTGELFF. CDR3 bases: TGCAGTGCTAGCGGGGAGGATTTCACCGGGGAGCTGTTTTTT.

This clonotype occurred a few times. The chain has TRBV20-1 and TRBJ2-5; D might be TRBD1 or TRBD2, each matching 6 bases. The germline CDR1 and CDR2 sequences are DFQATT and SNEGSKA (reference sequence). Trimming left V 7 bases short and J 4 bases short, with 16 bases between. The CDR3 runs to 13 residues. CDR3 residues: CSVTNWGAETQYF. In nucleotides, the CDR3 is TGCAGTGTTACGAATTGGGGGGCAGAGACCCAGTACTTC.

This clonotype was counted only a few times. The V call is TRBV4-3, the J call TRBJ1-2; TRBD1 is a possible D gene (6 bases). Germline V gene data show CDR1 as LGHNA and CDR2 as YSLEER. The length of the CDR3 is 16 residues. V lost 1 base and J lost 5, with 17 bases in between. The DNA for the CDR3 is TGCGCCAGCAGCCAAGGGGGGCCACGGACCAGTTATGGCTACACCTTC. Residues: CASSQGGPRTSYGYTF.

This clonotype has more than one count but fewer than ten. The junction departs from germline at one end; a sequencing error may be responsible. The chain links TRBV3-1 to TRBJ1-1; maybe TRBD1 (6 bases). This CDR3 is built from 14 residues. Germline-derived CDR1 and CDR2 are LGHDT and YNNKEL (reference sequence). The CDR3 coding sequence is TGTGCCGGCAGCCTCGGGACACCTGGGACTGAAGCTTTCTTT. Its translation is CAGSLGTPGTEAFF.

This chain's CDR3 is CASRSLRGNNEKLFF. The CDR3 region has the DNA TGTGCCAGCAGGTCCCTTAGGGGGAATAATGAAAAACTGTTTTTT. The V and J genes are TRBV7-9 and TRBJ1-4, with a possible D match to TRBD1 (6 bases). This CDR3 has 15 amino acids. Germline CDR1 and CDR2: SEHNR and FQNEAQ (reference sequence). The ends were cut back, 6 bases at V and 4 bases at J, with 15 bases in the middle.